This T cell receptor beta chain appears in the sequencing data of a study of T cell repertoires in cytomegalovirus infection. Findings and caveats of the study: CMV-specific TCR beta clonotypes restricted by HLA-C were the ones dominating the ex vivo response.

This CDR3 is built from 14 residues. Germline V lookup: CDR1 SGHTA, CDR2 FQGNSA. V was clipped by 10 bases and J by 4 bases; unmatched bases: 9. A single record per CDR3 protein comes from TCRdb applying MiXCR to the reads. The sample lists approximately 910,000 distinct CDR3 sequences; more than 25% were seen once. As to this clonotype: Its specificity is not known.

The chain employs TRBV7-2 and TRBJ2-5; 10 bases fit TRBD2. Sequences were derived from cultured CD8+ T cells from PBMCs, sampled from culture after CMV antigen stimulation. The receptor's source is a human donor in good health (CMV status not recorded). Some clones in this sample may be carry-over from other donors' samples. The CDR3 sequence: CANTERGGLETQYF. The CDR3 region has the DNA TGTGCCAACACAGAGCGGGGGGGCTTAGAGACCCAGTACTTC.